The rows below give T cell receptor beta chains drawn from one sample of a study of cytomegalovirus exposure and HLA in healthy donors. Assay used: immunoSEQ multiplex PCR; TCRdb lists only in-frame clones, some missing. The data contain over 80,000 clones, 82% of them seen just once; the ten biggest clones take up 3% to 4%. Sequenced sample: PBMCs. These TCRs come from a young man in good health and CMV-seropositive. The CDR3 runs from the conserved cysteine through the conserved F or W. D genes are given only for firm matches. Some rows mark clone size as missing; the rest say once, few, many or name a class of expanded clone.

v_gene	d_gene	j_gene	abundance	CDR3aa	CDR3nt
TRBV19	TRBD1	TRBJ2-5	-	CASGQGYQETQYF	TGTGCCAGTGGACAGGGGTACCAAGAGACCCAGTACTTC
TRBV30	TRBD1	TRBJ1-4	-	CAWTGQGAANEKLFF	TGTGCCTGGACCGGACAGGGGGCGGCTAATGAAAAACTGTTTTTT
TRBV4-3	-	TRBJ2-2	-	CASSQDATNTGELFF	TGCGCCAGCAGCCAAGATGCGACGAACACCGGGGAGCTGTTTTTT
TRBV9	TRBD2	TRBJ2-1	-	CASSGLAGGPMGEQFF	TGTGCCAGCAGCGGGCTAGCGGGAGGGCCTATGGGCGAGCAGTTCTTC
TRBV19	-	TRBJ1-1	few	CASSPGAGRNTEAFF	TGTGCCAGTAGTCCAGGGGCAGGGAGGAACACTGAAGCTTTCTTT
TRBV28	-	TRBJ2-7	-	CASSRQVYEQYF	TGTGCCAGCAGTAGACAGGTCTACGAGCAGTACTTC
TRBV18	TRBD1	TRBJ2-5	-	CASSRDSQETQYF	TGTGCCAGCTCCCGGGACAGCCAAGAGACCCAGTACTTC
TRBV15	-	TRBJ1-2	-	CATSSGDFDYGYTF	TGTGCCACCAGCAGCGGGGACTTTGACTATGGCTACACCTTC
TRBV7-6	-	TRBJ1-1	-	CASSAQGGVGTEAFF	TGTGCCAGCAGCGCACAGGGAGGGGTGGGCACTGAAGCTTTCTTT
TRBV5-6	-	TRBJ2-5	-	CASTRRIAETQYF	TGTGCCAGCACCCGGAGGATAGCAGAGACCCAGTACTTC
TRBV7-2	-	TRBJ2-6	-	CASSLAWAGSSGANVLTF	TGTGCCAGCAGCTTAGCGTGGGCAGGAAGCTCTGGGGCCAACGTCCTGACTTTC
TRBV6-5	-	TRBJ1-4	-	CASSYSGDIVEKLFF	TGTGCCAGCAGTTACTCGGGCGACATCGTCGAAAAACTGTTTTTT
TRBV9	-	TRBJ2-2	-	CASSVAYRVTNTGELFF	TGTGCCAGCAGCGTAGCGTACAGGGTAACGAACACCGGGGAGCTGTTTTTT
TRBV27	-	TRBJ1-1	-	CASRGQHNTEAFF	TGTGCCAGCAGGGGACAACATAACACTGAAGCTTTCTTT
TRBV5-6	-	TRBJ2-4	-	CASSAIQTPFNLAKNIQYF	TGTGCCAGCAGCGCCATACAGACGCCCTTTAACCTAGCCAAAAACATTCAGTACTTC
TRBV5-1	TRBD2	TRBJ2-3	-	CASRAGGGTDTQYF	TGCGCAAGCAGGGCCGGGGGGGGCACAGATACGCAGTATTTT
TRBV27	-	TRBJ1-5	-	CASSLGSYSNQPQHF	TGTGCCAGCAGTTTGGGGAGCTATAGCAATCAGCCCCAGCATTTT
TRBV11-2	-	TRBJ1-1	-	CASSQGAGMNTEAFF	TGTGCCAGCAGCCAAGGGGCCGGAATGAACACTGAAGCTTTCTTT
TRBV10-2	-	TRBJ1-2	-	CASSDAGPGANYGYTF	TGCGCCAGCAGTGATGCAGGCCCGGGGGCTAACTATGGCTACACCTTC
TRBV10-3	-	TRBJ2-7	few	CATESDDNYEQYF	TGTGCCACCGAGAGTGACGACAACTACGAGCAGTACTTC
TRBV2	-	TRBJ2-7	-	CASSVTQGTYEQYF	TGTGCCAGCAGTGTAACCCAGGGAACCTACGAGCAGTACTTC
TRBV7-8	-	TRBJ2-1	few	CASSLVGDGGLASYNEQFF	TGTGCCAGCAGCTTAGTAGGAGACGGAGGCTTGGCCTCCTACAATGAGCAGTTCTTC